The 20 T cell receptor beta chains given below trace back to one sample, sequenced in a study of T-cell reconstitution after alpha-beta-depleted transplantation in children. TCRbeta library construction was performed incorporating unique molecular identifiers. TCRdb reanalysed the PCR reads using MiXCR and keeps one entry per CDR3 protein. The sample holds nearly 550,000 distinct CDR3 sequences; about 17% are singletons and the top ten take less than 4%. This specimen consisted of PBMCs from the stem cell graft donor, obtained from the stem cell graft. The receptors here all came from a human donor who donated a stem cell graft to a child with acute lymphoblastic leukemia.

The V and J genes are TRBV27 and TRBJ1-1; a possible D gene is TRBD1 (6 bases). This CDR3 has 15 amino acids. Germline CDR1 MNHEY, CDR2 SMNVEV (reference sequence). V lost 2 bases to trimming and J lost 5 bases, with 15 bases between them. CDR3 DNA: TGTGCCAGCAGTTTAAACGGGGGCGGGTGGACTGAAGCTTTCTTT. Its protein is CASSLNGGGWTEAFF.

The chain's CDR3 is CASSLLGAQEQYF. The CDR3 nucleotides are TGTGCCAGCAGTTTACTGGGGGCGCAGGAGCAGTACTTC. This chain links TRBV12-3 or TRBV12-4 with TRBJ2-7; tentative D call: TRBD1 (6 bases). The CDR3 contains 13 residues. V lost 2 bases and J 7 bases, leaving 12 bases between the germline ends.

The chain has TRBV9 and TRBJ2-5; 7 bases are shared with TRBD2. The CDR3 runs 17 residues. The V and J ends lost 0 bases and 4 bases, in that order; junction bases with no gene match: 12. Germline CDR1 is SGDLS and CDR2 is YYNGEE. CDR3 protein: CASSVATFGRKGETQYF. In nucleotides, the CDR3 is TGTGCCAGCAGCGTAGCTACGTTCGGGAGGAAGGGAGAGACCCAGTACTTC.

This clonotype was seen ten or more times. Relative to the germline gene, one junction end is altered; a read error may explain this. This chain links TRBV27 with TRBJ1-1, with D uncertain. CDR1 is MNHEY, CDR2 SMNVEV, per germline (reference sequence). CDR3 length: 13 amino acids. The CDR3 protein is CASSLVRDTEAFF. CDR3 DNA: TGCGCCAGCAGCTTGGTAAGGGACACTGAAGCTTTCTTT.

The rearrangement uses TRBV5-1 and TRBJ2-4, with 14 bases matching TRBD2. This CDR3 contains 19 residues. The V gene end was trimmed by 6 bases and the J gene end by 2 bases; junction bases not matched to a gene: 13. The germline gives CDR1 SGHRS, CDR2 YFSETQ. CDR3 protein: CASKAVGLAGVGSKNIQYF. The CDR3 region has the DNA TGCGCCAGCAAGGCCGTGGGACTAGCGGGAGTTGGTTCCAAAAACATTCAGTACTTC.

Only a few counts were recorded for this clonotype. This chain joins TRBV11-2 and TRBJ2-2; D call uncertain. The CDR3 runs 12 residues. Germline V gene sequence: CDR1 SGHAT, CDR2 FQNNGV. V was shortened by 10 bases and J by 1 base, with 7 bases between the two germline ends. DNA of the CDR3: TGTGCCATCCAACAGAACACCGGGGAGCTGTTTTTT. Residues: CAIQQNTGELFF.

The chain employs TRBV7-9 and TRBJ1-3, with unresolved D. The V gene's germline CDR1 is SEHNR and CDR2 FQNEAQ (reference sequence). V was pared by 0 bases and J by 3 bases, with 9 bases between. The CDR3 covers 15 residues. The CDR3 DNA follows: TGTGCCAGCAGCTTAGCGATCGGGGTTGGAAACACCATATATTTT. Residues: CASSLAIGVGNTIYF.

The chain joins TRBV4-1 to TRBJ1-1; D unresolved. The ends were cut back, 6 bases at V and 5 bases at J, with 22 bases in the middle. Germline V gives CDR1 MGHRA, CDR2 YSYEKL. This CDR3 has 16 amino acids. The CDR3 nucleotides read TGCGCCAGCAGACCTAACCCTTTGAGGGTACGGACTGAAGCTTTCTTT. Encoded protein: CASRPNPLRVRTEAFF.

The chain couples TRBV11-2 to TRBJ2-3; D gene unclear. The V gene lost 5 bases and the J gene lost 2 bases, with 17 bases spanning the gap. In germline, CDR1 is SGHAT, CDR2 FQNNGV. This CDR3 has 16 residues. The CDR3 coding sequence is TGTGCCAGCAGCCTTTTTGAAGTTCGACTCACAGATACGCAGTATTTT. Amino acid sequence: CASSLFEVRLTDTQYF.

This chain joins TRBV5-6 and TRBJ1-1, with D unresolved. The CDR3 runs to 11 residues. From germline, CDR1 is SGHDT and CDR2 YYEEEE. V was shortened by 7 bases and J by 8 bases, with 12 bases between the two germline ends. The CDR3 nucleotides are TGTGCCAGCGGAGTGGGCCTAGAAGCTTTCTTT. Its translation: CASGVGLEAFF.

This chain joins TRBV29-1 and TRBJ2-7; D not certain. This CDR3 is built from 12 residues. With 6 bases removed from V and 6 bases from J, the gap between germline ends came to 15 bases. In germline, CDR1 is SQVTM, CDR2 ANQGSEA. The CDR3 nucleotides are TGCAGCGTCCCAGGTGCTCCCGGCGAGCAGTACTTC. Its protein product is CSVPGAPGEQYF.

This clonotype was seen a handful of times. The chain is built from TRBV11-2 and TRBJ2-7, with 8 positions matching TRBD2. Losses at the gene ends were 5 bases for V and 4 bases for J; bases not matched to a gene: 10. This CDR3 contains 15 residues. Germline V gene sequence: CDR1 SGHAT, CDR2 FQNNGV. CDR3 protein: CASSPRGRPMYEQYF. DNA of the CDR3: TGTGCCAGCAGCCCACGCGGGAGGCCGATGTACGAGCAGTACTTC.

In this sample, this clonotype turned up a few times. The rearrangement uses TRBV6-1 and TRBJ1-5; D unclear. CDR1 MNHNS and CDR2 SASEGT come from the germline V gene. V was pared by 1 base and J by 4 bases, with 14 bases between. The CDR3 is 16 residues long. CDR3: CASSEGRRDRNQPQHF. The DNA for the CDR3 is TGTGCCAGCAGTGAAGGACGGAGGGATAGGAATCAGCCCCAGCATTTT.

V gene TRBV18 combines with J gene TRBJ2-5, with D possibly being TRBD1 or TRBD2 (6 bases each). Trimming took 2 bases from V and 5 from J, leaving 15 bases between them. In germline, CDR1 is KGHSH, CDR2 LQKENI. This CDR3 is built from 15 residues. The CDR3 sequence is CASSPDLLGGETQYF. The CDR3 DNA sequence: TGTGCCAGCTCACCAGACCTCCTGGGGGGCGAGACCCAGTACTTC.

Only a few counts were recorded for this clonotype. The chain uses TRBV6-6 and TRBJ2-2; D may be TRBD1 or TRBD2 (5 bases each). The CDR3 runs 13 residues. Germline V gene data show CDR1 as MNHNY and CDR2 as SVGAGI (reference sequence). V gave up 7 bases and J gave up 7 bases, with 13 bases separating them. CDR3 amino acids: CASTSRGVGELFF. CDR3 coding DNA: TGTGCCAGCACTTCACGGGGCGTCGGGGAGCTGTTTTTT.

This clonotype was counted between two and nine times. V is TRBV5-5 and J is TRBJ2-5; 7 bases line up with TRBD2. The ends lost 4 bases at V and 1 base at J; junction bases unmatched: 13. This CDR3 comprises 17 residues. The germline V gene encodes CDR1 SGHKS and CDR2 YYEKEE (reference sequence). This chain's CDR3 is CASSLNPGRRAQETQYF. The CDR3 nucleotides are TGTGCCAGCAGCCTAAACCCCGGGAGGAGGGCCCAAGAGACCCAGTACTTC.

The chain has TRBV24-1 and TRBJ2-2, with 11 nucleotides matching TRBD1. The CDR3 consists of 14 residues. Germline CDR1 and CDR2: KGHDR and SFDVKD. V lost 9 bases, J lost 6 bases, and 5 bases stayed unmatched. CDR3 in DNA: TGTGCCACCGGGGACAGGGGGAATTCCGGGGAGCTGTTTTTT. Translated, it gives CATGDRGNSGELFF.

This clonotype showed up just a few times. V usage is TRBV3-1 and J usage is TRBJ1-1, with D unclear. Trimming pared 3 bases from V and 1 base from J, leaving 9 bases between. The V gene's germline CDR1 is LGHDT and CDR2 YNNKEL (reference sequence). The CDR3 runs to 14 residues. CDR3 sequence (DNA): TGTGCCAGCAGCCACCCGCGCTCGAACACTGAAGCTTTCTTT. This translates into CASSHPRSNTEAFF.

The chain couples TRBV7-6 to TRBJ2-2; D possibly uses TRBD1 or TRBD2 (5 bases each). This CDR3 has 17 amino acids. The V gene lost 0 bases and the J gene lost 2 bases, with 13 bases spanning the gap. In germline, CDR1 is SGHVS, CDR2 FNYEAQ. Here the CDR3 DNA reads TGTGCCAGCAGCTTAGCGATCTGGGACCCCAACACCGGGGAGCTGTTTTTT. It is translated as CASSLAIWDPNTGELFF.

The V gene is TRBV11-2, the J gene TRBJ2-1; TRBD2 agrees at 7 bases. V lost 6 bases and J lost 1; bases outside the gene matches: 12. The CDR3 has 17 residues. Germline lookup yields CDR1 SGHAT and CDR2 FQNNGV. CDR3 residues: CASRTSGRGPSYNEQFF. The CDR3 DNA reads TGTGCCAGCAGGACTTCGGGGAGGGGCCCTTCCTACAATGAGCAGTTCTTC.